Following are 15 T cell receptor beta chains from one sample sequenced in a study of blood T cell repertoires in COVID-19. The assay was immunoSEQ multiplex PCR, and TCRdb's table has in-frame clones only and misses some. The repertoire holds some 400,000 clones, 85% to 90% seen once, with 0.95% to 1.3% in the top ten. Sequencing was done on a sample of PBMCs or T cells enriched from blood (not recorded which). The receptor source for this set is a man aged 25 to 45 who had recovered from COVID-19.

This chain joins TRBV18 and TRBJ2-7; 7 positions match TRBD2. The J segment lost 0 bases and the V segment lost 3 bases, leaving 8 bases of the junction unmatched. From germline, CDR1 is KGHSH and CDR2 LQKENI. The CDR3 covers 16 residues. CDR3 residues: CASSPKGRASSYEQYF. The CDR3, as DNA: TGTGCCAGCTCACCTAAGGGGAGGGCGAGCTCCTACGAGCAGTACTTC.

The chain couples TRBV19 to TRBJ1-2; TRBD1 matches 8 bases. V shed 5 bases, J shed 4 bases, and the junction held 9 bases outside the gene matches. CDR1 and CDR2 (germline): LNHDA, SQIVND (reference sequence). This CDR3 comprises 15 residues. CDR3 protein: CASSPTGGERYGYTF. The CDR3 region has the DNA TGTGCCAGTAGTCCAACAGGGGGGGAGCGCTATGGCTACACCTTC.

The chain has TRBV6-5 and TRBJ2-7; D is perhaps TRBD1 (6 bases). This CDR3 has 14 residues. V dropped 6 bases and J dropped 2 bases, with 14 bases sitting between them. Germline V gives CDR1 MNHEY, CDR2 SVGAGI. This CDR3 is CASSPGTPPYEQYF. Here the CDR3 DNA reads TGTGCCAGCAGCCCCGGGACACCTCCCTACGAGCAGTACTTC.

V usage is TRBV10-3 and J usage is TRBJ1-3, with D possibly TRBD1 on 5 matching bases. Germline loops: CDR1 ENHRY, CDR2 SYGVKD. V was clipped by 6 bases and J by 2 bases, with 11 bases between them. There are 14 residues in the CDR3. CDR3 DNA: TGTGCCATCAGAACAGGTGGCGCTGGAAACACCATATATTTT. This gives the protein CAIRTGGAGNTIYF.

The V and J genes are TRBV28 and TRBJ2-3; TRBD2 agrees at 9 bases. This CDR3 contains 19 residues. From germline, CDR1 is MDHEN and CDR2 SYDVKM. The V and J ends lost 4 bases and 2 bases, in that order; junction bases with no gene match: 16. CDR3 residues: CASSSHLINLAGNTDTQYF. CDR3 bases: TGTGCCAGCAGTTCGCACCTCATAAATCTAGCGGGGAACACAGATACGCAGTATTTT.

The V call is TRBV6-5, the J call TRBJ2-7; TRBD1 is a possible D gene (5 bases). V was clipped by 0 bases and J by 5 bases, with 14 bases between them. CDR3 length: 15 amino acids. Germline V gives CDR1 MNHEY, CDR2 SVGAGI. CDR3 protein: CASSYSGQGLHEQYF. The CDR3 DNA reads TGTGCCAGCAGTTACTCGGGGCAGGGTCTCCACGAGCAGTACTTC.

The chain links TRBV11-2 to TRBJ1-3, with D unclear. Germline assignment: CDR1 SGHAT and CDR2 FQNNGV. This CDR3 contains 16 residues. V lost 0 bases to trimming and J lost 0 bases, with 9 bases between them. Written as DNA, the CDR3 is TGTGCCAGCAGCTTAGAACGGGTATTCTCTGGAAACACCATATATTTT. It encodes CASSLERVFSGNTIYF.

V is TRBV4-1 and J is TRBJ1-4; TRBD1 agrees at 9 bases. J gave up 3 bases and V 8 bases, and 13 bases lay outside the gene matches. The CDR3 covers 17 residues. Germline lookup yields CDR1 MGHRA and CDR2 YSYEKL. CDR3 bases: TGCGCCAGCGGCCGGGACAGGGAAGTAGCGGCTAATGAAAAACTGTTTTTT. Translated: CASGRDREVAANEKLFF.

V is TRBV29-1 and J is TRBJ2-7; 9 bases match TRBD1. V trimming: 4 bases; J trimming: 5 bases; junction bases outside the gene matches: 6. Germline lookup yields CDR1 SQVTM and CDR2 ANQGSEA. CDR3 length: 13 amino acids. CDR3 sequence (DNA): TGCAGCGTTGCACGGGACAGGGAGGACGAGCAGTACTTC. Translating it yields CSVARDREDEQYF.

The CDR3 is CASSIGGTSYGYTF. The CDR3 bases are TGTGCCAGTAGTATTGGAGGGACCAGCTATGGCTACACCTTC. V is TRBV19 and J is TRBJ1-2, with D perhaps matching TRBD1 (5 bases). The germline V gene has CDR1 LNHDA and CDR2 SQIVND (reference sequence). Trimming took off 3 bases at V and 4 bases at J, with 12 bases between the two ends. This CDR3 spans 14 amino acids.

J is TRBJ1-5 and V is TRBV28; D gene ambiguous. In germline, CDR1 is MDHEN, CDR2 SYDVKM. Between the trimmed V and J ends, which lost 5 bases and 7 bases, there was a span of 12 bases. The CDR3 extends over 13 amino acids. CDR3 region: CASSPEEGQPQHF. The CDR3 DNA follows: TGTGCCAGCAGTCCCGAGGAAGGCCAGCCCCAGCATTTT.

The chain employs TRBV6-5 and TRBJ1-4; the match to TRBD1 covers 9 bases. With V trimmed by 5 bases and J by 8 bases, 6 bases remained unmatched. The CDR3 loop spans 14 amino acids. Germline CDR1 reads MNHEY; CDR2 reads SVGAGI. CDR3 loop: CASSPWDRVEKLFF. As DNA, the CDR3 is TGTGCCAGCAGTCCCTGGGACAGGGTAGAAAAACTGTTTTTT.

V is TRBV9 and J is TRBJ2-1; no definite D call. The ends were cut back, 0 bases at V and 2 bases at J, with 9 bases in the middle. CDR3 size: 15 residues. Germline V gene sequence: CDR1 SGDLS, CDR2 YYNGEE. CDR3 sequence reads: CASSVAVTTYNEQFF. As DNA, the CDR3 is TGTGCCAGCAGCGTAGCGGTGACAACCTACAATGAGCAGTTCTTC.

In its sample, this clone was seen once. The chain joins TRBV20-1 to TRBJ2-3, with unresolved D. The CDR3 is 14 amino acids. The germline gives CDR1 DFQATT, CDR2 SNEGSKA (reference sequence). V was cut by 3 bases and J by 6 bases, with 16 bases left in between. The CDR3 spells CSASPTSTGDTQYF. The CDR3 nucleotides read TGCAGTGCTAGTCCGACCAGCACCGGGGATACGCAGTATTTT.

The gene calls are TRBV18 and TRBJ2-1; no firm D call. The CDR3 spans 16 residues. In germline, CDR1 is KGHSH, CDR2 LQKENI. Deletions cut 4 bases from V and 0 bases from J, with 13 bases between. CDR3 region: CASSLSELSSYNEQFF. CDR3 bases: TGTGCCAGCTCACTCTCCGAGTTAAGCTCCTACAATGAGCAGTTCTTC. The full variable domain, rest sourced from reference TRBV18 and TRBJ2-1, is NAGVMQNPRHLVRRRGQEARLRCSPMKGHSHVYWYRQLPEEGLKFMVYLQKENIIDESGMPKERFSAEFPKEGPSILRIQQVVRGDSAAYFCASSLSELSSYNEQFFGPGTRLTVL.